Listed below are T cell receptor beta chains from one sample, sequenced in a study of shared clonotypes between healthy human individuals. Profiling relied on immunoSEQ multiplex PCR, and the TCRdb table lists in-frame clones only, not all of them. The sample has fewer than 1.4 million clones; 70% to 80% are singletons. The specimen was memory CD4+ T cells from PBMCs. Receptors originate from a young man in good health. Some clones in this sample may be carry-over from other donors' samples. Both conserved end residues are part of each CDR3. The D gene is left open where the match is weak. The size of a clone is reported for some rows only, either as once, few or many, or as a class for expanded clones.

D gene,V gene,J gene,clone size,CDR3 DNA,CDR3 protein
TRBD1,TRBV7-2,TRBJ1-2,.,TGTGCCAGCAGCTCGGGTGGTGCAGGGGGGGCCTTGAATGGCTACACCTTC,CASSSGGAGGALNGYTF
.,TRBV5-4,TRBJ1-4,.,TGTGCCAGCAGCTTGGTAACTAATGAAAAACTGTTTTTT,CASSLVTNEKLFF
TRBD2,TRBV2,TRBJ2-1,.,TGTGCCAGCAGTCAACTAGCGGGAGGGAATGAGCAGTTCTTC,CASSQLAGGNEQFF
.,TRBV28,TRBJ1-2,.,TGTGCCAGCAGTTATGGACAGTATGGCTACACCTTC,CASSYGQYGYTF
TRBD2,TRBV6-6,TRBJ2-7,.,TGTGCCAGCAGAACAGCTAGCGGGCAATACGAGCAGTACTTC,CASRTASGQYEQYF
.,TRBV5-4,TRBJ1-2,.,TGTGCCAGCAGCCTCGGGGTGACCGACTTAGGCTTTGGCTACACCTTC,CASSLGVTDLGFGYTF
.,TRBV27,TRBJ1-3,.,TGTGCCAGCACCCTTACCTTCCCGCCAGGGGGAAACACCATATATTTT,CASTLTFPPGGNTIYF
TRBD2,TRBV7-9,TRBJ2-3,.,TGTGCCAGCAGCTTAACGGGAGGGAGGAGAGATACGCAGTATTTT,CASSLTGGRRDTQYF
.,TRBV7-2,TRBJ2-1,.,TGTGCCAGCCAACAGGGAACCTCCTACAATGAGCAGTTCTTC,CASQQGTSYNEQFF
TRBD1,TRBV7-2,TRBJ2-1,.,TGTGCCAGCAGCCCCAGGGGGCCTGAGCAGTTCTTC,CASSPRGPEQFF
TRBD1,TRBV28,TRBJ1-2,.,TGTGCCAGCAGTCGTCCCGGGACAGGGTCCGGCTACACCTTC,CASSRPGTGSGYTF
TRBD1,TRBV4-3,TRBJ1-4,.,TGCGCCAGCAGCCAAGTACGGACAGGGGATGAAAAACTGTTTTTT,CASSQVRTGDEKLFF
.,TRBV11-3,TRBJ1-1,.,TGTGCCAGCAGCCGTGGGGGGCTGGAGACTGAAGCTTTCTTT,CASSRGGLETEAFF
.,TRBV10-3,TRBJ1-1,.,TGTGCCACCCTCCTTAGTGCGGTAGACACTGAAGCTTTCTTT,CATLLSAVDTEAFF
.,TRBV6-6,TRBJ2-3,.,TGTGCCAGCAGAAGAGCACTTGCCACAGATACGCAGTATTTT,CASRRALATDTQYF
.,TRBV9,TRBJ1-4,.,TGTGCCAGCAGCGTATCGGGTCCTGCAACTAATGAAAAACTGTTTTTT,CASSVSGPATNEKLFF
TRBD2,TRBV10-3,TRBJ2-3,.,TGTGCCATCAGTGACGGACTAGCGGGAGATACGCAGTATTTT,CAISDGLAGDTQYF
TRBD1,TRBV29-1,TRBJ1-2,.,TGCAGCGCGGCAACAGGGGGCAGGTATGGCTACACCTTC,CSAATGGRYGYTF
.,TRBV15,TRBJ1-4,.,TGTGCCACCAGCAGGTCGACAAATGAAAAACTGTTTTTT,CATSRSTNEKLFF
.,TRBV30,TRBJ1-2,.,TGTGCCTGTACATCGGGCAGCCTCATCTATGGCTACACCTTC,CACTSGSLIYGYTF
.,TRBV14,TRBJ1-2,.,TGTGCCAGCAGCCATAGGTCTGGCTATGGCTACACCTTC,CASSHRSGYGYTF
.,TRBV2,TRBJ2-2,.,TGTGCCAGTAGCGCAGGTTGGAGCGACACCGGGGAGCTGTTTTTT,CASSAGWSDTGELFF
.,TRBV7-2,TRBJ1-3,.,TGTGCCAGCAGCACCAGCAAGACTGGAAACACCATATATTTT,CASSTSKTGNTIYF
.,TRBV5-4,TRBJ2-7,.,TGTGCCAGCAGCCCGGGTATCCGTTTGTGGACGGACGAAACCTACGAGCAGTACTTC,CASSPGIRLWTDETYEQYF
TRBD2,TRBV5-4,TRBJ2-5,.,TGTGCCAGCAGCTTGCTAGCGGGGAAACAAGAGACCCAGTACTTC,CASSLLAGKQETQYF
.,TRBV28,TRBJ2-6,.,TGTGCCAGCAGCCTCGTGGGGTCCTGGGCGTCTGGGGCCAACGTCCTGACTTTC,CASSLVGSWASGANVLTF
TRBD1,TRBV4-2,TRBJ2-7,.,TGTGCCAGCAGCCAAGGTCGACAGGGCTTGAACTACGAGCAGTACTTC,CASSQGRQGLNYEQYF
.,TRBV5-1,TRBJ2-2,.,TGCGCCAGCAGTAAAGAACGGCCTAACACCGGGGAGCTGTTTTTT,CASSKERPNTGELFF
.,TRBV7-8,TRBJ1-3,.,TGTGCCAGCAGCCAAACCGGGACACCTGGAAACACCATATATTTT,CASSQTGTPGNTIYF
.,TRBV6-6,TRBJ2-7,.,TGTGCCAGCAGATTCGGGCGGGGTGGCGAGCAGTACTTC,CASRFGRGGEQYF
TRBD1,TRBV7-2,TRBJ2-7,once,TGTGCCAGCAGCCTACAATCGGGACAGGGCTACGAGCAGTACTTC,CASSLQSGQGYEQYF
TRBD1,TRBV5-4,TRBJ1-2,.,TGTGCCAGCAGCTTGGAATCAGGGGGCGGTGGCTACACCTTC,CASSLESGGGGYTF
TRBD1,TRBV18,TRBJ1-1,.,TGTGCCAGCTCCCCCGGGACAGTGAACACTGAAGCTTTCTTT,CASSPGTVNTEAFF
.,TRBV9,TRBJ1-2,few,TGTGCCAGCATGTCGGGCAGGGATGCCCCCTATGGCTACACCTTC,CASMSGRDAPYGYTF
TRBD1,TRBV28,TRBJ1-2,.,TGTGCCAGCAGTTACACCGGACAGGGCGGCGGCTACACCTTC,CASSYTGQGGGYTF
TRBD1,TRBV18,TRBJ2-5,.,TGTGCCAGCTCACCAGGGACAGGGGAAGGGGAGCGAGAGACCCAGTACTTC,CASSPGTGEGERETQYF
.,TRBV6-5,TRBJ1-2,many,TGTGCCAGCAGCCGTTCCCAGAACTATGGCTACACCTTC,CASSRSQNYGYTF
TRBD1,TRBV9,TRBJ1-3,.,TGTGCCAGCAGCGTAGTGGGGACAGGGGTATCCGGAAACACCATATATTTT,CASSVVGTGVSGNTIYF
.,TRBV15,TRBJ2-5,.,TGTGCCACCAAACTAGGGGCCCAACAAGAGACCCAGTACTTC,CATKLGAQQETQYF
TRBD1,TRBV5-1,TRBJ1-4,.,TGCGCCAGCAGCTCCCAGGGGGACTCAACTAATGAAAAACTGTTTTTT,CASSSQGDSTNEKLFF
TRBD1,TRBV4-3,TRBJ2-1,.,TGCGCCAGCAGCCAAGAGAGGACCGGGACAGGTAACTACAATGAGCAGTTCTTC,CASSQERTGTGNYNEQFF
.,TRBV27,TRBJ2-3,.,TGTGCCAGCAGTTTATTTGGTAGCCGGGGTTCAGATACGCAGTATTTT,CASSLFGSRGSDTQYF
TRBD1,TRBV28,TRBJ1-2,few,TGTGCCAGCAGACCCCAGGGGGGGCACGGCTATGGCTACACCTTC,CASRPQGGHGYGYTF